The text below deals with one T cell receptor beta chain. The J segment lost 4 bases and the V segment lost 1 base, leaving 9 bases of the junction unmatched. CDR1 is SGHRS and CDR2 is YFSETQ in the germline V gene. CDR3 length: 18 amino acids. These data originate in a study of T-cell reconstitution after alpha-beta-depleted transplantation in children. For TCRbeta, the library was prepared with unique molecular identifiers. Using its own MiXCR run on the PCR reads, TCRdb lists one record per CDR3 protein. The sample has 500,000 to 600,000 distinct CDR3 sequences, approximately 20% seen once. The sequences come from PBMCs from the stem cell graft donor, collected from the stem cell graft. The J gene is TRBJ2-7, the V gene TRBV5-1; TRBD2 matches 15 bases. The clonotype was recovered from a human donor who donated a stem cell graft to a child with acute lymphoblastic leukemia. The CDR3 sequence is CASSLRSRTSGRAYEQYF. CDR3 nucleotides: TGCGCCAGCAGCTTGAGGAGCAGGACTAGCGGGAGGGCATACGAGCAGTACTTC. The variable domain in full, completed from reference TRBV5-1 and TRBJ2-7, reads KAGVTQTPRYLIKTRGQQVTLSCSPISGHRSVSWYQQTPGQGLQFLFEYFSETQRNKGNFPGRFSGRQFSNSRSEMNVSTLELGDSALYLCASSLRSRTSGRAYEQYFGPGTRLTVT.